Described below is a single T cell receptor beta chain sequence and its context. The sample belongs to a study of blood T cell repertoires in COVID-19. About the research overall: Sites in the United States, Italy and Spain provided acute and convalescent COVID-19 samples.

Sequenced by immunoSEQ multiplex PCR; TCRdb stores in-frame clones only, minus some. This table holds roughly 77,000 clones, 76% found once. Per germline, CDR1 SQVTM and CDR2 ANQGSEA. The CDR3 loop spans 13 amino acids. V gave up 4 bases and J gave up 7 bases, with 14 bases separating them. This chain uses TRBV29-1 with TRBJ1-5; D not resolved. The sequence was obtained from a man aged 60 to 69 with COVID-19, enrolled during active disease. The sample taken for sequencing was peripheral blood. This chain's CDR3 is CSVGGGKDQPQHF. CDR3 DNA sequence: TGCAGCGTTGGTGGAGGGAAGGACCAGCCCCAGCATTTT.